This T cell receptor beta chain came from a study of blood T cell repertoires in COVID-19. About the study: Samples taken during acute and convalescent COVID-19 were collected in the United States, Italy and Spain.

The assay was immunoSEQ multiplex PCR, and TCRdb's table has in-frame clones only and misses some. The sample has about 340,000 clones, approximately 87% seen once. This CDR3 is built from 16 residues. Germline V lookup: CDR1 SGDLS, CDR2 YYNGEE. Trimming took 4 bases from V and 0 from J, leaving 13 bases between them. Seattle's cohort entered during active infection and was followed longitudinally. The sample taken for sequencing was peripheral blood. The receptor was derived from a woman aged 50 to 60 with COVID-19, enrolled during active disease. This chain links TRBV9 with TRBJ2-2; the D gene is possibly TRBD2 (5 bases). The CDR3: CASSPPERPNTGELFF. The CDR3 DNA reads as TGTGCCAGCAGCCCGCCGGAGCGGCCGAACACCGGGGAGCTGTTTTTT.